The subject of this entry is one T cell receptor (beta chain). The antigen is unknown. The record originates from a study of shared clonotypes between healthy human individuals. V was trimmed by 4 bases and J by 3 bases, leaving 9 bases between them. Germline V gene lookup returns CDR1 SNHLY and CDR2 FYNNEI. CDR3 length: 13 residues. Study-level points and caveats: What rarefaction showed was incomplete sorted-subset sequencing despite large depth.

Sequencing used immunoSEQ multiplex PCR; TCRdb keeps in-frame clones, though not all of them. The sample holds about 520,000 clones, roughly 95% seen once. This receptor was identified in a woman aged 25 to 39 in good health. The chain recombines TRBV2 with TRBJ2-5; TRBD2 is a possible D gene (5 bases). The specimen sequenced was naive CD4+ T cells sorted from blood. Subset: CD45RA+ positively selected. The CDR3: CASSASGKETQYF. The DNA for the CDR3 is TGTGCCAGCAGTGCCTCGGGGAAAGAGACCCAGTACTTC.